The present TCR beta chain was sequenced within a study of blood T cells in healthy people across ages (dated by TCRdb to the mid-2010s). About the full investigation: In model experiments, template switching captured about one uniquely barcoded TCR beta cDNA molecule for every two T cells. To track age-related changes in TCR beta repertoire diversity, the study relied on deep sequencing normalized with unique cDNA molecular identifiers. The donors were split into four age groups: young (average around 15 years), middle-aged (about 40), aged (approximately 60) and long-lived (under 90). Donors of different ages were randomly distributed across sequencing lanes to avoid experimental bias. For two donors (one aged 18 to 29 and one aged 80 or older), the study analyzed two additional independent replicas of 1 million unique cDNA reads from the same blood draw.

Libraries were made using 5' RACE. Sequenced using an Illumina HiSeq 2500. A second PCR of about 7 to 12 cycles was run with a J-beta primer mix and a sample-barcoded 5' primer. A unique molecular identifier was introduced onto each TCR beta cDNA molecule by a template-switch 5' adaptor carrying 12 random nucleotides. At least 2.5 million CDR3-containing paired-end reads were obtained from each sample. First-strand cDNA synthesis was performed from all RNA using the Mint cDNA synthesis kit, with priming by a TRBC-specific oligonucleotide. Following uracil-DNA glycosylase treatment, all cDNA underwent a first 18-cycle PCR with the universal primers M1SS and BC2_uni_R. The study's processing was this. For normalization, 1 million high-quality reads were randomly selected from each sample, with every read carrying a distinct molecular identifier. Reads with shared molecular identifiers were discarded instead of being binned into consensus sequences. MiTCR, with a Q25 quality threshold and the strictest error-elimination algorithm, was used for CDR3 identification, clonotype clustering and error correction. A nonparametric unseen species model with Euler transformation was used to estimate a lower bound on total TCR beta diversity. The public reads were reanalyzed by TCRdb: fastp trimming at Q25, MiXCR alignment, in-frame beta chains only. Rows matching on CDR3 protein sequence are summarized as one entry with the most common DNA and genes. It is TCRdb's table, rather than the study itself, that gives the V and J calls and clone size. The sample includes more than 650,000 distinct CDR3 sequences, with 22% observed a single time. Roughly a fifth of the sample goes to the ten largest clones.

General conclusions and limits of the study: Because the CMV infection status of the donors was unknown, age-related changes in expanded clonotypes may potentially have been confounded. Since profiling was done on bulk unsorted PBMCs, naive and antigen-experienced compartments could not be conclusively compared. Total diversity estimates from one million sequenced T cells were considered lower bounds and underestimates. As age increased, observed TCR beta diversity per million T cells dropped in a roughly linear way, and a significant reduction was already evident by age 40. Compared with the aged group, the long-lived group had more naive CD4+ T cells, fewer expanded clones and increased TCR diversity, a pattern suggesting age selection. The percentage of naive T cells measured by flow cytometry correlated strongly with observed TCR beta diversity.

In regard to this clonotype: No antigen is known for it. Base qualities are not recorded, but no much larger clone differs from it by a single base.

The CDR3 numbers 14 residues from cysteine through phenylalanine. This entry keeps only the CDR3 DNA: 42 bases, framed from base 1. V drops 7 bases and J drops 3 bases, leaving 15 bases in between. The donors were about 40 Caucasian individuals from Russia, aged 6 to 90 years, who were systemically healthy. Approximately 10 milliliters of peripheral blood were collected from each donor into EDTA-treated Vacutainer tubes. Ficoll-Paque density-gradient centrifugation was used to isolate PBMCs, with at least 6.5 million per sample. Total RNA, at least 5 micrograms per sample, was extracted from PBMCs with Trizol reagent. The percentages of naive CD45RAhigh/CD27high T cells were determined by flow cytometry on a PBMC aliquot from every donor.

The sequencing sample was made of blood. The receptor was derived from a man in his 70s in good health. This chain is built from TRBV6-7 and TRBJ2-5; the D region may be TRBD1 or TRBD2, each matching 5 bases equally. TRBV6-7 is sorted into the ORF group, with uncertain function. Here the CDR3 is given as CASTSGRWEETQYF. The DNA sequence follows: TGTGCCAGCACCTCGGGACGCTGGGAAGAGACCCAGTACTTC.